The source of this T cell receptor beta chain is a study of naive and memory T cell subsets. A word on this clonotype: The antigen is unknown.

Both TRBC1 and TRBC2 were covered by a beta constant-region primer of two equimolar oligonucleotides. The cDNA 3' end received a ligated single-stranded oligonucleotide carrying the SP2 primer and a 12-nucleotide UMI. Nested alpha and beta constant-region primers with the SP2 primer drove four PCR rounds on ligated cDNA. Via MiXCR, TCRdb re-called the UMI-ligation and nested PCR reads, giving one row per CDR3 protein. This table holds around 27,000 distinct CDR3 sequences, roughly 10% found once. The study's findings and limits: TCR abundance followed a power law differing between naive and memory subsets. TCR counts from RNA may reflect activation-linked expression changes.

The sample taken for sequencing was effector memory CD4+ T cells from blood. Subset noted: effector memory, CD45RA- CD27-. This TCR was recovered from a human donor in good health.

In DNA, the CDR3 is TGTGCCAGCTCGGTTGGACAGAACTATGGCTACACCTTC. This translates into CASSVGQNYGYTF. This sequence joins TRBV18 and TRBJ1-2, with a tentative D call TRBD1 (6 bases). The CDR3 is 13 amino acids. V was pared by 6 bases and J by 2 bases, with 10 bases between. Germline CDR1 and CDR2: KGHSH and LQKENI.